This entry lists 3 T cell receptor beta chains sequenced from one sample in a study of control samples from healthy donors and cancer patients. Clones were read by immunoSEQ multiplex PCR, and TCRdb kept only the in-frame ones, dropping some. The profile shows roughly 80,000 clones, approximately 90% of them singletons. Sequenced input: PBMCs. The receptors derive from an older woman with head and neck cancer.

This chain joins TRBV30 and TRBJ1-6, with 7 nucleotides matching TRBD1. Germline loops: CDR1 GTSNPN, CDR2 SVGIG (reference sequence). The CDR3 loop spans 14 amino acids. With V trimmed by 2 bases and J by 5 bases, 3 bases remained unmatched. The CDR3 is CAWSKGQNNSPLHF. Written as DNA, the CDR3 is TGTGCCTGGAGTAAGGGACAGAATAATTCACCCCTCCACTTT.

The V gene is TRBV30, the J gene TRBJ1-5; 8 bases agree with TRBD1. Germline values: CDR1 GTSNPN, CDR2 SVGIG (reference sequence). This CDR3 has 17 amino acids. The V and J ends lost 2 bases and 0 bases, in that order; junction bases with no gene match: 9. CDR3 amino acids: CAWSSVRTGYSNQPQHF. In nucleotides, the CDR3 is TGTGCCTGGAGTTCCGTCCGGACAGGGTATAGCAATCAGCCCCAGCATTTT.

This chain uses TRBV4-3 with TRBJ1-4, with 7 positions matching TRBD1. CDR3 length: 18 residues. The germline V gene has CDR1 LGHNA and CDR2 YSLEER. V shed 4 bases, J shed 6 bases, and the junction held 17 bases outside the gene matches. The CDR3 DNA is TGCGCCAGCAGCCGAACCATCGGAGGGGCAGGGGGGGATGAAAAACTGTTTTTT. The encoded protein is CASSRTIGGAGGDEKLFF.